A selection of T cell receptor beta chains follows, all from one sample in a study of regulatory T cells in long-lasting Graves disease. TCRdb reprocessed the multiplex PCR reads via MiXCR and lists one record per CDR3 protein. This sample has about 530,000 distinct CDR3 sequences, with approximately 16% found just once. These same data were also listed under a study on T cells in Graves' hyperthyroidism and ophthalmopathy.

The starting material was peripheral blood mononuclear cells (PBMCs), obtained at new diagnosis, from a patient treated with antithyroid drugs. These receptor sequences come from a woman between 40 and 65 years old with Graves disease. The CDR3 runs from the conserved cysteine through the conserved F or W. D genes are given only for firm matches. Rows may omit the clone size; those that give it use once, few, many or a size class.

many	TRBD2	TRBV18	TRBJ2-5	CASSPTSGVRETQYF	TGTGCCAGCTCACCGACTAGCGGGGTCCGGGAGACCCAGTACTTC
many	NA	TRBV11-2	TRBJ2-7	CASSLVADSSYEQYF	TGTGCCAGCAGCTTAGTTGCGGATAGCTCCTACGAGCAGTACTTC
NA	TRBD2	TRBV19	TRBJ2-3	CASSTQAGGVTQYF	TGTGCCAGTAGTACTCAAGCGGGGGGCGTAACGCAGTATTTT
many	NA	TRBV2	TRBJ1-1	CASSEDGGRYTEAFF	TGTGCCAGCAGTGAAGACGGGGGGCGGTATACTGAAGCTTTCTTT
NA	NA	TRBV2	TRBJ1-1	CASSGDKGDTEAFF	TGTGCCAGCAGTGGGGACAAGGGGGACACTGAAGCTTTCTTT
NA	NA	TRBV30	TRBJ1-1	CAWCWGTEAFF	TGTGCCTGGTGTTGGGGCACTGAAGCTTTCTTT
many	TRBD1	TRBV28	TRBJ2-2	CASSAPGQGESGELFF	TGTGCCAGCAGTGCGCCGGGACAGGGAGAGAGCGGGGAGCTGTTTTTT
NA	TRBD1	TRBV19	TRBJ1-1	CASQLQGARTEAFF	TGTGCCAGTCAACTACAGGGGGCGAGGACTGAAGCTTTCTTT
once	NA	TRBV7-9	TRBJ2-5	CASSLWAGAQETQYF	TGTGCCAGCAGCTTATGGGCGGGGGCCCAAGAGACCCAGTACTTC
many	TRBD2	TRBV5-1	TRBJ2-1	CASSLGTSGEYNEQFF	TGCGCCAGCAGCCTCGGGACTAGCGGGGAGTACAATGAGCAGTTCTTC
many	NA	TRBV7-8	TRBJ2-5	CASSLEVFQYF	TGTGCCAGCAGCTTAGAGGTTTTCCAGTACTTC
NA	NA	TRBV19	TRBJ2-3	CASSIAPGIQGDTQYF	TGTGCCAGTAGTATCGCCCCAGGGATCCAAGGAGATACGCAGTATTTT
NA	NA	TRBV19	TRBJ1-4	CASRRFEQGDEKLFF	TGTGCCAGTCGCCGATTTGAACAGGGAGATGAAAAACTGTTTTTT
many	NA	TRBV13	TRBJ2-1	CASSLAEHFWVNNEQFF	TGTGCCAGCAGCTTAGCCGAGCATTTCTGGGTCAACAATGAGCAGTTCTTC
few	TRBD1	TRBV29-1	TRBJ2-5	CSVGTGEETQYF	TGCAGCGTTGGGACAGGGGAGGAGACCCAGTACTTC
NA	NA	TRBV19	TRBJ1-1	CASKAGGLNTEAFF	TGTGCCAGTAAGGCGGGGGGATTGAACACTGAAGCTTTCTTT
NA	TRBD1	TRBV4-1	TRBJ2-4	CASSQDGDRLNIQYF	TGCGCCAGCAGCCAAGATGGGGACAGATTAAACATTCAGTACTTC
few	TRBD1	TRBV19	TRBJ2-5	CASSPTGRETQYF	TGTGCCAGTAGTCCGACAGGGCGGGAGACCCAGTACTTC
NA	NA	TRBV20-1	TRBJ2-7	CSARSDYEQYF	TGCAGTGCTAGGTCAGACTACGAGCAGTACTTC
NA	TRBD1	TRBV6-1	TRBJ1-2	CASSDDEDRGQWGYTF	TGTGCCAGCAGTGATGATGAGGACAGGGGGCAATGGGGCTACACCTTC
NA	TRBD2	TRBV2	TRBJ2-5	CASTRLAGVGETQYF	TGTGCCAGCACCCGACTAGCAGGAGTCGGGGAGACCCAGTACTTC
many	NA	TRBV12-3/TRBV12-4	TRBJ1-5	CASSPSGNQPQHF	TGTGCCAGCAGCCCTTCAGGGAATCAGCCCCAGCATTTT
many	TRBD1	TRBV5-1	TRBJ1-1	CASSTGAVVNTEAFF	TGCGCCAGCAGTACAGGGGCGGTGGTAAACACTGAAGCTTTCTTT
few	TRBD1	TRBV12-3/TRBV12-4	TRBJ2-3	CASSLAPLFRDRVADTQYF	TGTGCCAGCAGTTTGGCCCCGCTTTTCCGGGACAGGGTAGCAGATACGCAGTATTTT
many	TRBD1	TRBV5-1	TRBJ2-1	CASRWRDRGDEQFF	TGCGCCAGCAGATGGCGGGACAGGGGTGATGAGCAGTTCTTC
many	NA	TRBV5-1	TRBJ2-2	CASSPQGSGGELFF	TGCGCCAGCAGCCCTCAGGGTTCCGGCGGGGAGCTGTTTTTT
many	NA	TRBV5-1	TRBJ2-2	CASSLQPNTGELFF	TGCGCCAGCAGCTTACAGCCGAACACCGGGGAGCTGTTTTTT
NA	NA	TRBV10-3	TRBJ2-7	CAINSGQSYEQYF	TGTGCCATCAACTCGGGTCAATCCTACGAGCAGTACTTC
few	NA	TRBV5-1	TRBJ2-3	CASRARDTDTQYF	TGCGCCAGCAGGGCCCGGGACACAGATACGCAGTATTTT
many	TRBD2	TRBV5-1	TRBJ2-2	CASRRLAAGELFF	TGCGCCAGCAGAAGACTAGCGGCCGGGGAGCTGTTTTTT
many	NA	TRBV7-2	TRBJ2-5	CASSLGGIGVETQYF	TGTGCCAGCAGCTTAGGAGGCATAGGAGTGGAGACCCAGTACTTC
many	TRBD2	TRBV11-2	TRBJ2-7	CASTGTTGGEQYF	TGTGCCAGCACCGGGACGACGGGAGGGGAGCAGTACTTC
NA	NA	TRBV18	TRBJ1-2	CASSPFGSANYGYTF	TGTGCCAGCTCACCATTTGGCTCAGCTAACTATGGCTACACCTTC
few	NA	TRBV29-1	TRBJ2-1	CSVGADEQFF	TGCAGCGTAGGTGCCGATGAGCAGTTCTTC
NA	NA	TRBV7-9	TRBJ2-5	CASSYIEETQYF	TGTGCCAGCAGTTATATTGAAGAGACCCAGTACTTC
NA	TRBD2	TRBV5-1	TRBJ2-7	CASSLVISGGSGGAEQYF	TGCGCCAGCAGCTTGGTCATTAGCGGGGGGTCAGGAGGGGCCGAGCAGTACTTC